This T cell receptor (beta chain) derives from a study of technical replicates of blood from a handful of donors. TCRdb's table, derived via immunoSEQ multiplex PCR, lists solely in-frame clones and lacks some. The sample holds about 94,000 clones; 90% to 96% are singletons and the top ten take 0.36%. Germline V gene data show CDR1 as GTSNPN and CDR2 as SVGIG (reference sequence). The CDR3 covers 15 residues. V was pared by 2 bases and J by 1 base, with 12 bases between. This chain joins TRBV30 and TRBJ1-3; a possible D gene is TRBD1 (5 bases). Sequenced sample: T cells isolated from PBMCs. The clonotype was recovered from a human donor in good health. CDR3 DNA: TGTGCCTGGAGTATCGGGGGGGGGTCTGGAAACACCATATATTTT. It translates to CAWSIGGGSGNTIYF.